This T cell receptor beta chain derives from a study of human T cells and chemical hapten exposure. About the research overall: A 2 cm by 2 cm inner upper arm patch received 2% DPC for sensitization. During the approximately 24-week study period, patients had diphenylcyclopropenone applied to the scalp every week. Diagnoses of alopecia areata, totalis or universalis occurred in mostly female patients.

The CDR3 sequence is 17 residues long. Germline V lookup: CDR1 SGHRS, CDR2 YFSETQ. Unmatched junction bases numbered 18, after V lost 4 bases and J lost 9 bases. TCRdb called the RACE reads again in MiXCR, with one record for every CDR3 protein. The sample consists of 250,000 or so distinct CDR3 sequences, almost 8% of them appearing once. As to time point: pre-sensitization, week 0. Specified treatment: therapeutic diphenylcyclopropenone sensitization with weekly scalp DPC. Unseparated into fractions, whole blood served as the source from which total RNA was extracted. The sample consisted of whole blood, taken in connection with sensitization to the hapten diphenylcyclopropenone (DPC). V gene TRBV5-1 combines with J gene TRBJ2-1, with TRBD2 matching 8 bases. This TCR came from a man aged 18 to 29 with alopecia areata. Some clones in this sample may be carry-over from other donors' samples. This CDR3 reads CASSPTMLAGIISEQFF. In DNA form, the CDR3 reads TGCGCCAGCAGCCCGACTATGCTAGCGGGTATTATTAGTGAGCAGTTCTTC.